A selection of T cell receptor beta chains follows, all from one sample in a study of T cells in Graves' hyperthyroidism and ophthalmopathy. TCRdb ran MiXCR on the multiplex PCR reads and lists one entry per CDR3 protein. The sample lists about 760,000 distinct CDR3 sequences; about 35% were seen once. The sequencing sample was made of blood. These receptors came from a woman aged 40 to 49 with Graves' hyperthyroidism. Both conserved end residues are part of each CDR3. The D gene is left open where the match is weak. The listing skips clone size in some rows; elsewhere it reads once, few, many or a size class.

V	J	size	D	DNA	CDR3
TRBV20-1	TRBJ2-5	many	TRBD1	TGCAGTGCTAGAGCAGGGGGTCGAGAGACCCAGTACTTC	CSARAGGRETQYF
TRBV6-5	TRBJ1-1	many	.	TGTGCCAGCAGTTTCGGACACCTGAACACTGAAGCTTTCTTT	CASSFGHLNTEAFF
TRBV6-1	TRBJ1-1	few	.	TGTGCCAGCGATGTCCAGAACACTGAAGCTTTCTTT	CASDVQNTEAFF
TRBV10-1	TRBJ1-4	.	.	TGCGCCAGCAGTGATCCGGCAAGTGAAAAACTGTTTTTT	CASSDPASEKLFF
TRBV5-1	TRBJ2-2	.	TRBD2	TGCGCCAGCAGCATAGGACTAGCGGGGGGCACGAACACCGGGGAGCTGTTTTTT	CASSIGLAGGTNTGELFF
TRBV10-1	TRBJ1-1	few	.	TGCGCCAGCAGAGGGAACAGGGCCAGGGCCACTGAAGCTTTCTTT	CASRGNRARATEAFF
TRBV7-2	TRBJ2-5	many	TRBD1	TGTGCCAGCAGCTTAACAGGGACAGCAACCCAAGAGACCCAGTACTTC	CASSLTGTATQETQYF
TRBV9	TRBJ1-1	few	.	TGTGCCAGCAGCCAAGTGGGGGTCTCCACTGAAGCTTTCTTT	CASSQVGVSTEAFF
TRBV3-1	TRBJ1-5	.	.	TGTGCCAGCAGCCAAAGCACGGTAAATCAGCCCCAGCATTTT	CASSQSTVNQPQHF
TRBV7-2	TRBJ1-2	few	.	TGTGCCAGCAGCCCCGCCGGGGCAGGCAGTACCTTCTACACCTTC	CASSPAGAGSTFYTF
TRBV20-1	TRBJ1-1	few	.	TGCAGTGCTAGAGTACCAGGGCGTACTGAAGCTTTCTTT	CSARVPGRTEAFF
TRBV19	TRBJ1-1	.	.	TGTGCCAGTAGTATCACAGATTTGGGCACTGAAGCTTTCTTT	CASSITDLGTEAFF
TRBV29-1	TRBJ2-7	.	.	TGCAGCGGCGGGACCCGCTCCTACGAGCAGTACTTC	CSGGTRSYEQYF
TRBV28	TRBJ2-6	.	.	TGTGCCAGTGGGACTGGGGCCAACGTCCTGACTTTC	CASGTGANVLTF
TRBV7-9	TRBJ2-5	.	.	TGTGCCAGCAGCCTGTATTCGGGCACCTCGCAAGAGACCCAGTACTTC	CASSLYSGTSQETQYF
TRBV19	TRBJ1-6	once	.	TGTGCCAGTAGTATGCGCGGGGGTGATAAGGGATTCAGAGAACCCCTCCACTTT	CASSMRGGDKGFREPLHF
TRBV11-2	TRBJ2-7	few	TRBD2	TGTGCCAGCAGCTTAGAACGGGGAGGGACGACCTACGAGCAGTACTTC	CASSLERGGTTYEQYF